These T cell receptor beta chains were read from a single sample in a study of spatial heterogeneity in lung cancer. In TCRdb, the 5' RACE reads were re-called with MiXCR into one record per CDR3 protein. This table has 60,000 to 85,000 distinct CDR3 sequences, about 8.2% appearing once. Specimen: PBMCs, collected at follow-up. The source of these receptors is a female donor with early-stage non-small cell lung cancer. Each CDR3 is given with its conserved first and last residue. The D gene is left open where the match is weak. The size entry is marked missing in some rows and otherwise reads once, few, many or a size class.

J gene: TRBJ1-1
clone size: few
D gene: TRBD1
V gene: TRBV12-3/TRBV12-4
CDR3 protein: CASSPQGAPGTEAFF
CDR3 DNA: TGTGCCAGCAGCCCACAGGGGGCGCCTGGCACTGAAGCTTTCTTT

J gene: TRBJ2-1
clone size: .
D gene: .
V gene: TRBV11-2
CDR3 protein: CASSLVLAGRNEQFF
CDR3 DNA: TGTGCCAGCAGCTTAGTTCTAGCCGGACGCAATGAGCAGTTCTTC

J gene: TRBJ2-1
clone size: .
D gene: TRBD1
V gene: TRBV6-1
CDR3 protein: CASSAGTGVSYNEQFF
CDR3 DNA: TGTGCCAGCAGCGCCGGGACAGGGGTCTCCTACAATGAGCAGTTCTTC

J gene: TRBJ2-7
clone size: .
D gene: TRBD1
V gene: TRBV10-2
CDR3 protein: CASSESGQGLSEQYF
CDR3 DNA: TGCGCCAGCAGTGAGTCGGGACAGGGGTTATCCGAGCAGTACTTC

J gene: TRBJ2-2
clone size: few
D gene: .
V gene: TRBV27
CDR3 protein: CASSRYTGELFF
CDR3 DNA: TGTGCCAGCAGTCGGTACACCGGGGAGCTGTTTTTT

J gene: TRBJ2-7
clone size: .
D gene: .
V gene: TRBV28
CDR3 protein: CASSFRGRGGYEQYF
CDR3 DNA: TGTGCCAGCAGTTTCCGAGGGAGGGGGGGCTACGAGCAGTACTTC

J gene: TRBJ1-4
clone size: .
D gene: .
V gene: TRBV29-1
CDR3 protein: CSVKGEREEKLFF
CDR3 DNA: TGCAGCGTCAAAGGGGAGAGGGAAGAAAAACTGTTTTTT

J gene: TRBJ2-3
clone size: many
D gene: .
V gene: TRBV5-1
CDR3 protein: CARGTDTQYF
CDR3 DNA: TGCGCCAGGGGCACAGATACGCAGTATTTT

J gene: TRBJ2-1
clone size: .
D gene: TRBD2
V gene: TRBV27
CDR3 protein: CASSQGLAADEQFF
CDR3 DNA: TGTGCCAGCAGCCAGGGACTAGCGGCCGATGAGCAGTTCTTC

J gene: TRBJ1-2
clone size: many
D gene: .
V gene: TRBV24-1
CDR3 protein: CATSEAGYGYTF
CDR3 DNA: TGTGCCACCAGTGAAGCGGGCTATGGCTACACCTTC